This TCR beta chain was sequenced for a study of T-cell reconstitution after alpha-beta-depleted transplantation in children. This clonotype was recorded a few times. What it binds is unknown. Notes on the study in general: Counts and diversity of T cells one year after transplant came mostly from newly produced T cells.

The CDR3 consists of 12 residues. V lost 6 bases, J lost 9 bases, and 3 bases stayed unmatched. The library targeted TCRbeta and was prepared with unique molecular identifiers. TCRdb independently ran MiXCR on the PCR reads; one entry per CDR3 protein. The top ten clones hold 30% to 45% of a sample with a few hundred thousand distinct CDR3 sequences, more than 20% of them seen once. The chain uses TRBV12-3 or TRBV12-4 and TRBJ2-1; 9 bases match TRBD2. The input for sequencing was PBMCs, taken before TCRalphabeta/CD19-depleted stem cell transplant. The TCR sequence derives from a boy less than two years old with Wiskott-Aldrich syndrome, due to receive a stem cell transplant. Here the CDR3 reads CASSASGIEQFF. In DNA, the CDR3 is TGTGCCAGCAGCGCTAGCGGGATTGAGCAGTTCTTC.